This T cell receptor beta chain was sequenced during a study of blood T cell repertoires in COVID-19. Original handling: Quantification of nucleated cells was approximated via reference gene primer amplification. The protocol was immunoSEQ multiplex PCR, while the TCRdb copy is restricted to in-frame clones and leaves out a portion. For V, J and clone size, that table is used; D and trimming come from the DNA. The sample has about 300,000 clones, 90% seen once. Germline V gives CDR1 SGHRS, CDR2 YFSETQ. The V segment lost 2 bases and the J segment 7 bases; nucleotides outside the gene matches: 6. CDR3 size: 14 residues. Seattle cases were enrolled at active infection and followed longitudinally.

V gene TRBV5-1 combines with J gene TRBJ1-1, with 9 nucleotides matching TRBD1. The sample comprised peripheral blood. The sequence derives from a woman in her twenties or thirties with COVID-19, enrolled during active disease. CDR3 protein: CASSFGQGLVEAFF. The CDR3 DNA reads TGCGCCAGCAGCTTCGGACAGGGGTTGGTTGAAGCTTTCTTT.